The 14 T cell receptor beta chains reported below all come from one sample, sequenced in a study of OX40 agonist ivuxolimab in advanced cancers. Repertoires were generated with immunoSEQ multiplex PCR, while TCRdb's copy carries only in-frame clones and drops some. The top ten hold roughly 7% of the sample, which has around 15,000 clones, over 90% seen once. Sample: CD4+ or CD8+ T cells sorted from blood, taken in a trial of the OX40 agonist ivuxolimab. These receptors came from an adult with an advanced solid tumor such as melanoma, head and neck, liver or kidney cancer.

V gene TRBV10-3 combines with J gene TRBJ2-1; D is unresolved. Germline V lookup: CDR1 ENHRY, CDR2 SYGVKD. This CDR3 is 16 amino acids long. V dropped 4 bases and J dropped 2 bases, with 15 bases sitting between them. CDR3 sequence: CAISVPARPPYNEQFF. CDR3 coding DNA: TGTGCCATCAGTGTACCGGCTAGGCCCCCCTACAATGAGCAGTTCTTC.

CDR3 in amino acids: CASSPPGGRQFF. The CDR3 DNA sequence: TGTGCCAGCAGTCCACCAGGGGGAAGGCAGTTCTTC. The chain recombines TRBV28 with TRBJ2-1; 7 bases fit TRBD1. Looked up from germline, CDR1 is MDHEN and CDR2 is SYDVKM. J was trimmed by 12 bases and V by 5 bases; bases with no gene match: 7. This CDR3 contains 12 residues.

The chain joins TRBV27 to TRBJ2-1; maybe TRBD1 (6 bases). The V and J ends lost 7 bases and 3 bases respectively, with 13 bases between them. CDR1 is MNHEY, CDR2 SMNVEV, per germline (reference sequence). CDR3 length equals 14 residues. The CDR3 is CASMGAENYNEQFF. Written as DNA, the CDR3 is TGTGCCAGCATGGGGGCGGAGAACTACAATGAGCAGTTCTTC.

This chain uses TRBV28 with TRBJ1-1, with 8 bases fitting TRBD1. The CDR3 consists of 16 residues. Germline CDR1 and CDR2: MDHEN and SYDVKM. Trimming cost V 2 bases and J 1 base; bases outside gene matches: 6. As DNA, the CDR3 is TGTGCCAGCAGTTTACCCTGGGGACAGGCGAACACTGAAGCTTTCTTT. Translated, it gives CASSLPWGQANTEAFF.

This chain links TRBV19 with TRBJ1-5; D remains unclear. This CDR3 has 16 residues. Trimming left V 3 bases short and J 0 bases short, with 12 bases between. Germline V CDR1 and CDR2: LNHDA, SQIVND (reference sequence). CDR3 coding DNA: TGTGCCAGTAGTATCCCCCTCCATGATAGCAATCAGCCCCAGCATTTT. Protein: CASSIPLHDSNQPQHF.

The chain joins TRBV2 to TRBJ1-5; D is undetermined. The CDR3 spans 14 residues. The V end was cut by 4 bases, the J end by 3 bases, with 10 bases between. Per the germline V gene, CDR1 is SNHLY and CDR2 is FYNNEI. Written as DNA, the CDR3 is TGTGCCAGCAGTGCATTGGGCTACAATCAGCCCCAGCATTTT. Protein: CASSALGYNQPQHF.

This chain links TRBV19 with TRBJ2-2, with D perhaps TRBD2 (5 bases). V was cut by 3 bases and J by 4 bases, with 15 bases left in between. Looked up from germline, CDR1 is LNHDA and CDR2 is SQIVND (reference sequence). The CDR3 totals 16 residues. For the CDR3, the DNA is TGTGCCAGTAGTATGAGCGGCCCACGTAGCACCGGGGAGCTGTTTTTT. Translating gives CASSMSGPRSTGELFF. The whole variable domain, remainder taken from reference TRBV19 and TRBJ2-2, is DGGITQSPKYLFRKEGQNVTLSCEQNLNHDAMYWYRQDPGQGLRLIYYSQIVNDFQKGDIAEGYSVSREKKESFPLTVTSAQKNPTAFYLCASSMSGPRSTGELFFGEGSRLTVL.

This clone was picked up one time. The chain recombines TRBV5-4 with TRBJ2-1; TRBD1 is a possible D gene (7 bases). There are 16 residues in the CDR3. V was cut by 1 base and J by 4 bases, with 15 bases left in between. Germline values: CDR1 SGHNT, CDR2 YYREEE (reference sequence). Here the CDR3 DNA reads TGTGCCAGCAGCTTGTCTGCGGGGACAGAATACAATGAGCAGTTCTTC. Translating it yields CASSLSAGTEYNEQFF.

The chain links TRBV11-2 to TRBJ2-3, with 11 bases aligning to TRBD2. With V trimmed by 5 bases and J by 0 bases, 7 bases remained unmatched. In germline, CDR1 is SGHAT, CDR2 FQNNGV. This CDR3 has 17 amino acids. The CDR3 sequence: CASSRLAGLSSTDTQYF. Written as DNA, the CDR3 is TGTGCCAGCAGCCGACTAGCGGGGCTCTCTAGCACAGATACGCAGTATTTT.

J is TRBJ1-6 and V is TRBV6-1; D unclear. The CDR3 consists of 16 residues. Germline loops: CDR1 MNHNS, CDR2 SASEGT. Trimming took off 3 bases at V and 1 base at J, with 10 bases between the two ends. The CDR3 DNA is TGTGCCAGCAGTGAGGAAGAGGGTTCCTATAATTCACCCCTCCACTTT. It translates to CASSEEEGSYNSPLHF.

The V call is TRBV7-9, the J call TRBJ1-6; no firm D call. CDR1 SEHNR and CDR2 FQNEAQ come from the germline V gene (reference sequence). This CDR3 spans 14 amino acids. The V and J ends lost 5 bases and 7 bases respectively, with 12 bases between them. The CDR3: CASSTYKKNSPLHF. As DNA, the CDR3 is TGTGCCAGCAGCACCTACAAGAAGAATTCACCCCTCCACTTT.

The chain couples TRBV5-8 to TRBJ2-1, with TRBD2 matching over 8 bases. CDR1 and CDR2 (germline): SGHTS, YDEGEE. The junction had 3 bases not matched to a gene; V was cut back by 0 bases and J by 7 bases. This CDR3 region has 14 residues. CDR3 loop: CASSLVSGGNEQFF. Written as DNA, the CDR3 is TGTGCCAGCAGCTTGGTCTCGGGGGGGAATGAGCAGTTCTTC.

The chain joins TRBV28 to TRBJ1-1; no clear D gene. The V gene lost 2 bases and the J gene lost 7 bases, with 17 bases spanning the gap. The CDR3 spans 15 residues. Germline CDR1 is MDHEN and CDR2 is SYDVKM. The CDR3 coding sequence is TGTGCCAGCAGTTTAGCTTTACAGCCGGGGATTGAAGCTTTCTTT. Its protein is CASSLALQPGIEAFF.

The chain links TRBV7-9 to TRBJ2-3, with 12 bases identical to TRBD2. The CDR3 loop spans 15 amino acids. Germline V gene data show CDR1 as SEHNR and CDR2 as FQNEAQ (reference sequence). J lost 4 bases, V lost 7 bases, and 6 bases had no gene match. CDR3 region: CASTRTSGNSDTQYF. The CDR3, as DNA: TGTGCCAGCACACGGACTAGCGGGAACTCAGATACGCAGTATTTT.